Here is one T cell receptor (beta chain) with its context. What it recognizes is unknown. The data stem from a study of regulatory T cells in long-lasting Graves disease. The CDR3 contains 15 residues. Germline V gene data show CDR1 as GTSNPN and CDR2 as SVGIG (reference sequence). V was pared by 3 bases and J by 4 bases, with 11 bases of the junction left unmatched. Time point of the sample: newly diagnosed GD, antithyroid drugs for less than 3 months. RNA isolated from PBMCs was used to make the TCR library. Study-level findings and limits: TRBV28 was favored in persistent disease, as were TRBJ1-2 and TRBJ2-5.

Relying on iRepertoire HTBI primers and Arm-PCR of CDR3 regions, the team built TCR beta libraries. One entry per CDR3 protein, called by TCRdb with MiXCR from the multiplex PCR reads. The sample records roughly 560,000 distinct CDR3 sequences, about 15% being singletons. The same sample was also studied in work on T cells in Graves' hyperthyroidism and ophthalmopathy. Per that paper: Criteria for exclusion of patients were uncontrolled infection, other autoimmune disease, pregnancy or lactation.

The specimen comprised peripheral blood mononuclear cells (PBMCs), sampled at new diagnosis, from a patient treated with antithyroid drugs. This TCR was recovered from a woman aged 40 to 65 with Graves disease. The chain couples TRBV30 to TRBJ2-7, with 8 bases identical to TRBD2. The CDR3 is CAWSPLAGGQYEQYF. The CDR3 bases are TGTGCCTGGAGCCCGCTGGCGGGGGGACAATACGAGCAGTACTTC. The variable domain in full, completed from reference TRBV30 and TRBJ2-7, reads SQTIHQWPATLVQPVGSPLSLECTVEGTSNPNLYWYRQAAGRGLQLLFYSVGIGQISSEVPQNLSASRPQDRQFILSSKKLLLSDSGFYLCAWSPLAGGQYEQYFGPGTRLTVT.